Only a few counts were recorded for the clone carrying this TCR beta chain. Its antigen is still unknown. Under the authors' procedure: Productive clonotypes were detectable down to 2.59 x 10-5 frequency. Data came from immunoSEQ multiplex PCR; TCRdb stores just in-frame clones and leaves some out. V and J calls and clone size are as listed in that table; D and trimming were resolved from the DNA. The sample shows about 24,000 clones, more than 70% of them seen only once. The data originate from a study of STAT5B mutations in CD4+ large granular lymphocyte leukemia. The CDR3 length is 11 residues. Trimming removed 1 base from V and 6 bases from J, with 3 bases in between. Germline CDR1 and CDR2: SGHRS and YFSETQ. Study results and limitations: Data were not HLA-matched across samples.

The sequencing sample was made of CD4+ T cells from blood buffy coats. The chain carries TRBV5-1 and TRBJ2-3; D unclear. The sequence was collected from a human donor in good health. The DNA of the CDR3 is TGCGCCAGCAGCTTGTCGGATACGCAGTATTTT. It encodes CASSLSDTQYF.